This T cell receptor (beta chain) was observed in a study of regulatory T cells in long-lasting Graves disease. Study information: Freshly diagnosed Graves' patients had used antithyroid drugs for under 3 months.

This clonotype was counted at least ten times. The antigen is undetermined. Germline lookup yields CDR1 KGHSH and CDR2 LQKENI. The ends were cut back, 3 bases at V and 0 bases at J, with 6 bases in the middle. The CDR3 length is 14 residues. Documented time point: newly diagnosed GD, antithyroid drugs for less than 3 months. TCR sequences were obtained from RNA taken from PBMCs. Findings and caveats of the study: Clonotypes that were public and shared totalled fewer than 3,500 in persistent patients versus about 1,000 in new patients.

Relying on iRepertoire HTBI primers and Arm-PCR of CDR3 regions, the team built TCR beta libraries. TCRdb independently ran MiXCR on the multiplex PCR reads; one entry per CDR3 protein. The sample holds 360,000 or so distinct CDR3 sequences, around 15% seen once. Another study also made use of these data, one on T cells in Graves' hyperthyroidism and ophthalmopathy. Turning to that study: Disease duration under 2 months; hyperthyroidism patients were aged 18 to 65. First-round RT-PCR targeting the TCR CDR3 was performed with the HTBI primer set.

V gene TRBV18 combines with J gene TRBJ2-1, with D uncertain. The source material was peripheral blood mononuclear cells (PBMCs), sampled at new diagnosis, from a patient treated with antithyroid drugs. The sequence derives from a man aged 35 to 55 with Graves disease. The CDR3 sequence: CASSPWDSYNEQFF. The CDR3 DNA is TGTGCCAGCTCACCCTGGGACTCCTACAATGAGCAGTTCTTC.